This T cell receptor (beta chain) was identified in a study of OX40 agonist ivuxolimab in advanced cancers. Regarding this clone: The antigen is unknown.

Study-level results: Clonal expansion from baseline to week 6 occurred in both CD4+ and CD8+ T cells.

Assay: immunoSEQ multiplex PCR; the TCRdb copy retains only in-frame clones and omits some. The sample records some 60,000 clones, 90% to 95% being singletons. CDR3 length equals 15 residues. CDR1 and CDR2 from the germline V gene are SGDLS and YYNGEE. Trimming cost V 3 bases and J 1 base, with 14 bases left between them. The clonotype originates from an adult with an advanced solid tumor such as melanoma, head and neck, liver or kidney cancer. The sample consisted of CD4+ or CD8+ T cells sorted from blood, taken in a trial of the OX40 agonist ivuxolimab. The chain combines TRBV9 with TRBJ2-7, with a tentative D call TRBD2 (7 bases). CDR3 sequence (DNA): TGTGCCAGCAGCGCGGAGCGGGACAAATCCTACGAGCAGTACTTC. This sequence encodes CASSAERDKSYEQYF.